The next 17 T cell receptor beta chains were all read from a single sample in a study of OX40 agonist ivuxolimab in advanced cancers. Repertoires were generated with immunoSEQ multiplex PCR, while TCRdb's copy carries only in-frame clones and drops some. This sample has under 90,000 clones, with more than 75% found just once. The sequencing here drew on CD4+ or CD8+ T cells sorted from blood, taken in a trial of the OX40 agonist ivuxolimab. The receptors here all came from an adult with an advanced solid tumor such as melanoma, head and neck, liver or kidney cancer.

The CDR3 loop reads CSVERDYNEQFF. CDR3 DNA sequence: TGCAGCGTTGAGAGGGACTACAATGAGCAGTTCTTC. The chain combines TRBV29-1 with TRBJ2-1; D is perhaps TRBD2 (5 bases). The germline V and J ends were trimmed by 3 bases and 3 bases, with 6 bases remaining between them. There are 12 residues in the CDR3. Germline V gives CDR1 SQVTM, CDR2 ANQGSEA.

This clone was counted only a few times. Here the CDR3 reads CASSQAGMNTEAFF. CDR3 DNA sequence: TGTGCCAGCAGCCAAGCAGGGATGAACACTGAAGCTTTCTTT. The rearrangement links TRBV14 to TRBJ1-1; TRBD1 might be the D (5 bases). The CDR3 is 14 amino acids. Germline CDR1 SGHDN, CDR2 FVKESK. Trimming pared 1 base from V and 0 bases from J, leaving 6 bases between. The full variable domain, completed using reference TRBV14 and TRBJ1-1, is EAGVTQFPSHSVIEKGQTVTLRCDPISGHDNLYWYRRVMGKEIKFLLHFVKESKQDESGMPNNRFLAERTGGTYSTLKVQPAELEDSGVYFCASSQAGMNTEAFFGQGTRLTVV.

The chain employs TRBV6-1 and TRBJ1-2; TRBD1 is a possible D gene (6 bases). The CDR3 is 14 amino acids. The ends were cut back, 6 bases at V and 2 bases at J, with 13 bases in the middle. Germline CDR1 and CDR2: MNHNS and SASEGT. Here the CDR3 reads CASRSLDRNYGYTF. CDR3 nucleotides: TGTGCCAGCAGATCACTCGACAGGAACTATGGCTACACCTTC.

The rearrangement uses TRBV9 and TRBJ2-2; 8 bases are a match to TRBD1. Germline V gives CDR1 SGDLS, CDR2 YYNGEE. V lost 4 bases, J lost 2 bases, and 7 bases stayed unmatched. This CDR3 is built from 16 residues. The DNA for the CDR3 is TGTGCCAGCAGCCCGAGGACAGGGACCAACACCGGGGAGCTGTTTTTT. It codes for CASSPRTGTNTGELFF.

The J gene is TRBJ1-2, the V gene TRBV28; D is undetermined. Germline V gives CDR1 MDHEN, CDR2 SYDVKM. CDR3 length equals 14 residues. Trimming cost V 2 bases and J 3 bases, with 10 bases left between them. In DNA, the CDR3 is TGTGCCAGCAGTTTAGACCCGGAGCACTATGGCTACACCTTC. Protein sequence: CASSLDPEHYGYTF.

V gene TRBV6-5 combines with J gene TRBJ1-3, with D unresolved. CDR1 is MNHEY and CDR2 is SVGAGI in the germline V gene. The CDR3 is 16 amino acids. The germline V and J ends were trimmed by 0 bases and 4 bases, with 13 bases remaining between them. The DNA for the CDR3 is TGTGCCAGCAGTTACTCCCCGGGAGACCACGGAAACACCATATATTTT. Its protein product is CASSYSPGDHGNTIYF.

This chain's CDR3 is CASSLATGVRLNTEAFF. The CDR3 DNA sequence: TGCGCCAGCAGCTTGGCCACGGGGGTAAGACTGAACACTGAAGCTTTCTTT. The V gene is TRBV5-1, the J gene TRBJ1-1; D possibly corresponds to TRBD1 (5 bases). V dropped 0 bases and J dropped 0 bases, with 15 bases sitting between them. Germline V gives CDR1 SGHRS, CDR2 YFSETQ. CDR3 length: 17 residues.

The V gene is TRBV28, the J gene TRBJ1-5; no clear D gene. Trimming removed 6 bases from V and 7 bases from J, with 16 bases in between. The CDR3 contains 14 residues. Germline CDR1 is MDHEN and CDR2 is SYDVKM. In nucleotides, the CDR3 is TGTGCCAGCAGATCCGGGCTCCAAAGCCAGCCCCAGCATTTT. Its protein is CASRSGLQSQPQHF.

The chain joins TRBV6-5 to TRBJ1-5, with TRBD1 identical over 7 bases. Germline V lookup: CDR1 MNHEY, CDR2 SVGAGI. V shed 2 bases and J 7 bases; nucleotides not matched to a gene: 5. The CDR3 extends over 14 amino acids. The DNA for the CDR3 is TGTGCCAGCAGTTACGCCAGGGGGAACCAGCCCCAGCATTTT. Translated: CASSYARGNQPQHF.

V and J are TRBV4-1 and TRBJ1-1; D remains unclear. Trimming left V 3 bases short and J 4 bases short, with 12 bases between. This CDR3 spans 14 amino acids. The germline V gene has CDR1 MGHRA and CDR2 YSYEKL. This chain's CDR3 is CASSQLQKLTEAFF. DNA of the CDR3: TGCGCCAGCAGCCAGTTACAGAAACTCACTGAAGCTTTCTTT.

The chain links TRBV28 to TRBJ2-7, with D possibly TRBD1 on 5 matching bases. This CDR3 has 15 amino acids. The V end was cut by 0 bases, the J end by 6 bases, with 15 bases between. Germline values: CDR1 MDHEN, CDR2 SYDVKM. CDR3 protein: CASSLWTAPPSEQYF. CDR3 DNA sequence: TGTGCCAGCAGTTTATGGACAGCCCCCCCTAGCGAGCAGTACTTC.

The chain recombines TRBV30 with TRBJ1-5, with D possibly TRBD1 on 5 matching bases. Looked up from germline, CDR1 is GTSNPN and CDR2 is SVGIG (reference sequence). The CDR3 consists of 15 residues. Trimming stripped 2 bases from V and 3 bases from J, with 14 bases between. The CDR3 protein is CAWSLWVGANQPQHF. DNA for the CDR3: TGTGCCTGGAGTCTCTGGGTAGGGGCCAATCAGCCCCAGCATTTT. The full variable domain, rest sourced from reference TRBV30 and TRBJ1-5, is SQTIHQWPATLVQPVGSPLSLECTVEGTSNPNLYWYRQAAGRGLQLLFYSVGIGQISSEVPQNLSASRPQDRQFILSSKKLLLSDSGFYLCAWSLWVGANQPQHFGDGTRLSIL.

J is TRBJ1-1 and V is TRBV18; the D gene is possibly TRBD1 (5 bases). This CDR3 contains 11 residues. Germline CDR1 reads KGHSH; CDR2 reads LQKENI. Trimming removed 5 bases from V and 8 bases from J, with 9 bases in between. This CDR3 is CASSEGREAFF. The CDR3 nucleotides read TGTGCCAGCTCAGAGGGACGGGAAGCTTTCTTT. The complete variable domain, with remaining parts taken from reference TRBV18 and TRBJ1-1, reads NAGVMQNPRHLVRRRGQEARLRCSPMKGHSHVYWYRQLPEEGLKFMVYLQKENIIDESGMPKERFSAEFPKEGPSILRIQQVVRGDSAAYFCASSEGREAFFGQGTRLTVV.

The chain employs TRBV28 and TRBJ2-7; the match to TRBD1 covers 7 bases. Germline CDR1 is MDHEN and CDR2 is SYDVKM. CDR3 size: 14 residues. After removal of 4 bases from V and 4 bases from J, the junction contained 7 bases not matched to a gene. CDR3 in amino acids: CASSSGGFVYEQYF. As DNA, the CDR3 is TGTGCCAGCAGTTCAGGGGGATTTGTATACGAGCAGTACTTC.

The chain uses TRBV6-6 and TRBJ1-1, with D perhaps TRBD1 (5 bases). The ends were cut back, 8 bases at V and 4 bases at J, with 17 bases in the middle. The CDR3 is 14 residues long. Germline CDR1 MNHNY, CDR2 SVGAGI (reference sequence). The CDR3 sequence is CASAPRAGSTEAFF. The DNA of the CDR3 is TGTGCCAGCGCCCCCAGGGCAGGGAGCACTGAAGCTTTCTTT.

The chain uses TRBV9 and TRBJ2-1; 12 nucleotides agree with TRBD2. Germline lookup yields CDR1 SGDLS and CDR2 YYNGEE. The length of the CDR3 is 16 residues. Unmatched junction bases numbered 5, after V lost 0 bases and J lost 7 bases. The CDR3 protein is CASSVASGRAGNEQFF. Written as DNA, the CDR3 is TGTGCCAGCAGCGTAGCTAGCGGGAGGGCCGGGAATGAGCAGTTCTTC. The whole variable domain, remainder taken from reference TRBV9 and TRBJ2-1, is DSGVTQTPKHLITATGQRVTLRCSPRSGDLSVYWYQQSLDQGLQFLIQYYNGEERAKGNILERFSAQQFPDLHSELNLSSLELGDSALYFCASSVASGRAGNEQFFGPGTRLTVL.

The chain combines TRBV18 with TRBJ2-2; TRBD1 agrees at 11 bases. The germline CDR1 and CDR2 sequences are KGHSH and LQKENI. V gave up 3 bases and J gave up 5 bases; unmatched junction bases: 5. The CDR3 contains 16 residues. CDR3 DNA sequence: TGTGCCAGCTCACCTTCGGACAGGGGGCGAACCGGGGAGCTGTTTTTT. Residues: CASSPSDRGRTGELFF.